The rows below give T cell receptor beta chains drawn from one sample of a study of blood T cells in healthy people across ages. From the 5' RACE reads, TCRdb called clonotypes with MiXCR, one entry per CDR3 protein. In the table there are fewer than 950,000 distinct CDR3 sequences, approximately 53% of which are singletons. Sequenced: blood. Receptor source: a man at least 80 years old in good health. The CDR3 runs from the conserved cysteine through the conserved F or W. The order of the fields is CDR3 DNA, CDR3 protein, V gene, clone size, D gene, J gene. A D gene is named only where the DNA matches it firmly. Rows may omit the clone size; those that give it use once, few, many or a size class.

DNA: TGTGCCAGCAGTTACCCGGGCCTAAAAGGGACTAGCGGGAGGGCCTTGGAGCACAGATACGCGTATTTT
CDR3: CASSYPGLKGTSGRALEHRYAYF
V: TRBV6-2/TRBV6-3
size: NA
D: TRBD2
J: TRBJ2-3

DNA: TGCGCCAGCAGCCAGCGACAGACTCGTACCTACGAGCAGTACTTC
CDR3: CASSQRQTRTYEQYF
V: TRBV4-1
size: NA
D: NA
J: TRBJ2-7

DNA: TGCAGCACCGAGCGGGGCCAAGTCTACAATGAGCAGTTCTTC
CDR3: CSTERGQVYNEQFF
V: TRBV29-1
size: NA
D: TRBD2
J: TRBJ2-1

DNA: TGTGCCAGCAGCTTAGAGTCTGGACTTTACAATGAGCAGTTCTTC
CDR3: CASSLESGLYNEQFF
V: TRBV7-6
size: many
D: NA
J: TRBJ2-1

DNA: TGCAGTGCTAGAGATATGGGGCGAGGGGTGGACGTCCTGACTTTC
CDR3: CSARDMGRGVDVLTF
V: TRBV20-1
size: few
D: NA
J: TRBJ2-6

DNA: TGCAGTGCTAGTCAGGGGGCCTACGAGCAGTACTTC
CDR3: CSASQGAYEQYF
V: TRBV20-1
size: few
D: TRBD1
J: TRBJ2-7

DNA: TGTGCCAGCAGTGAATGGGACACCAAAGAGACCCAGTACTTC
CDR3: CASSEWDTKETQYF
V: TRBV25-1
size: few
D: NA
J: TRBJ2-5

DNA: TGTGCCAGCAGTTACTCCGCAATAAGTGAGACCCAGTACTTC
CDR3: CASSYSAISETQYF
V: TRBV6-5
size: NA
D: NA
J: TRBJ2-5

DNA: TGTGCCAGCAGCCACACGGGACTAGCGGTCACAGATACGCAGTATTTT
CDR3: CASSHTGLAVTDTQYF
V: TRBV3-1
size: NA
D: TRBD2
J: TRBJ2-3

DNA: TGTGCCAGCAGTGTACGGGGGGTATACTACAATGAGCAGTTCTTC
CDR3: CASSVRGVYYNEQFF
V: TRBV25-1
size: NA
D: TRBD2
J: TRBJ2-1

DNA: TGTGCCATCAGTCAGGACCCTAGTCCCCTCCACTTT
CDR3: CAISQDPSPLHF
V: TRBV10-3
size: few
D: NA
J: TRBJ1-6

DNA: TGCAGTGCTAGCAAGGGACGGTTCTACGAGCAGTACTTC
CDR3: CSASKGRFYEQYF
V: TRBV20-1
size: NA
D: NA
J: TRBJ2-7

DNA: TGTGCCAGCAGCTTGTTTAGATTTCGGGAGCCCGGGGAGCTGTTTTTT
CDR3: CASSLFRFREPGELFF
V: TRBV7-6
size: NA
D: NA
J: TRBJ2-2

DNA: TGCAGTGCTGGGGGACTAGCGGAGACCCAGTACTTC
CDR3: CSAGGLAETQYF
V: TRBV20-1
size: NA
D: TRBD2
J: TRBJ2-5

DNA: TGCAGTGCCCGAACCGGGGGGGCTCCGGCGGGAACTGAAGCTTTCTTT
CDR3: CSARTGGAPAGTEAFF
V: TRBV20-1
size: few
D: NA
J: TRBJ1-1

DNA: TGTGCCAGCTCACCTGTCATCAACAATGAGCAGTTCTTC
CDR3: CASSPVINNEQFF
V: TRBV18
size: few
D: NA
J: TRBJ2-1

DNA: TGTGCCATCAGGGAAGGGACAGGGGAAGGTGGCTACACCTTC
CDR3: CAIREGTGEGGYTF
V: TRBV10-3
size: few
D: TRBD1
J: TRBJ1-2

DNA: TGTGCCAGCAGTAAAGGGTGGCGGGAGGTTACAGATACGCAGTATTTT
CDR3: CASSKGWREVTDTQYF
V: TRBV6-1
size: few
D: TRBD2
J: TRBJ2-3

DNA: TGCAGCGTAAAAGGGCGGCTTAGCGCATCCGAGCAGTACTTC
CDR3: CSVKGRLSASEQYF
V: TRBV29-1
size: NA
D: NA
J: TRBJ2-7

DNA: TGTGCCAGCAGTTTACAGGGGGCCGGATCACCCCTCCACTTT
CDR3: CASSLQGAGSPLHF
V: TRBV12-3/TRBV12-4
size: NA
D: TRBD1
J: TRBJ1-6

DNA: TGTGCCAGCAGCTCCGCGGGTGGGACCAAAAACATTCAGTACTTC
CDR3: CASSSAGGTKNIQYF
V: TRBV5-5
size: NA
D: NA
J: TRBJ2-4

DNA: TGCGCCAGCAGCCAAGGCAGGACAGGGACCTACGAGCAGTACTTC
CDR3: CASSQGRTGTYEQYF
V: TRBV4-1
size: NA
D: TRBD1
J: TRBJ2-7

DNA: TGTGCCAGCAGCCTATCGACGGCGCACAGTGAAGCTTTCTTT
CDR3: CASSLSTAHSEAFF
V: TRBV12-3/TRBV12-4
size: NA
D: NA
J: TRBJ1-1

DNA: TGTGCCAGCAGTTTAAGGGAGGACAGGACCTCTGGGGCCAACGTCCTGACTTTC
CDR3: CASSLREDRTSGANVLTF
V: TRBV27
size: once
D: NA
J: TRBJ2-6

DNA: TGTGCCAGCTCACAGGGCGGCGGCTACACCTTC
CDR3: CASSQGGGYTF
V: TRBV3-1
size: few
D: NA
J: TRBJ1-2

DNA: TGCAGTGCTAGAGAGGGACCGCTTGTCGAGCAGTACTTC
CDR3: CSAREGPLVEQYF
V: TRBV20-1
size: NA
D: NA
J: TRBJ2-7

DNA: TGTGCCAGCAGCGTAGCCCCGGGAGGCTACAATGAGCAGTTCTTC
CDR3: CASSVAPGGYNEQFF
V: TRBV9
size: NA
D: TRBD2
J: TRBJ2-1

DNA: TGTGCCAGCAGGGGGACTAGCCCTTACGAGCAGTACTTC
CDR3: CASRGTSPYEQYF
V: TRBV2
size: NA
D: TRBD2
J: TRBJ2-7

DNA: TGTGCCAGCAGCTATGCCCCGGGTGGCTCCTACGAGCAGTACTTC
CDR3: CASSYAPGGSYEQYF
V: TRBV7-2
size: NA
D: NA
J: TRBJ2-7

DNA: TGCGCCAGCAGCGAAGGGACTAGAGTTGGGGAGCAGTACTTC
CDR3: CASSEGTRVGEQYF
V: TRBV5-1
size: NA
D: TRBD2
J: TRBJ2-5

DNA: TGTGCCAGCAGCCCACAACTGGGACAGGGGTACAAGGAGCAGTTCTTC
CDR3: CASSPQLGQGYKEQFF
V: TRBV27
size: NA
D: TRBD1
J: TRBJ2-1

DNA: TGCAGCGTTGTGCGGGGGGAACCGAGACCCTACGAGCAGTACTTC
CDR3: CSVVRGEPRPYEQYF
V: TRBV29-1
size: NA
D: TRBD2
J: TRBJ2-7

DNA: TGTGCTAGCAGCCCTGAGACAGTCAGCTCTGGGGCCAACGTCCTGACTTTC
CDR3: CASSPETVSSGANVLTF
V: TRBV7-7
size: once
D: NA
J: TRBJ2-6

DNA: TGTGCCAGCAGCCAGTTCGACAGTCTATACACTGAAGCTTTCTTT
CDR3: CASSQFDSLYTEAFF
V: TRBV7-3
size: NA
D: NA
J: TRBJ1-1

DNA: TGTGCCTGCAGTGAATATCCAGGCGGGGCTGAAGCTTTCTTT
CDR3: CACSEYPGGAEAFF
V: TRBV25-1
size: NA
D: NA
J: TRBJ1-1

DNA: TGCAGCGTACAGGGTTACGAGGCAGATACGCAGTATTTT
CDR3: CSVQGYEADTQYF
V: TRBV29-1
size: NA
D: NA
J: TRBJ2-3

DNA: TGTGCCACCAGTGATTCGAAAAGGGGGCTAGGAGAGACCCAGTACTTC
CDR3: CATSDSKRGLGETQYF
V: TRBV24-1
size: few
D: TRBD1
J: TRBJ2-5

DNA: TGCAGTGCTAGAGATGGACGGGAGGGGGCCGGATACGCGTATTTT
CDR3: CSARDGREGAGYAYF
V: TRBV20-1
size: NA
D: NA
J: TRBJ2-3

DNA: TGTGCCAGCAGCCGACCAGGGGCCGATGAGCAGTTCTTC
CDR3: CASSRPGADEQFF
V: TRBV6-2/TRBV6-3
size: NA
D: NA
J: TRBJ2-1

DNA: TGTGCCAGCGGAGACCCGGTGGGAGAGCAGTTCTTC
CDR3: CASGDPVGEQFF
V: TRBV28
size: few
D: NA
J: TRBJ2-1

DNA: TGCAGCGTTCATAGCGGAACGAACACCGGGGAGCTGTTTTTT
CDR3: CSVHSGTNTGELFF
V: TRBV29-1
size: NA
D: NA
J: TRBJ2-2

DNA: TGTGCCAGCAGCGAGCCCCCCGGGTCAGCTAGCACAGATACGCAGTATTTT
CDR3: CASSEPPGSASTDTQYF
V: TRBV9
size: NA
D: NA
J: TRBJ2-3

DNA: TGTGCCAGCAGTGGATCGAGGCAGGGCAACACTGAAGCTTTCTTT
CDR3: CASSGSRQGNTEAFF
V: TRBV6-1
size: once
D: NA
J: TRBJ1-1

DNA: TGCAGCGTTGAGCAGGGAACTTCCGAGCAGTACTTC
CDR3: CSVEQGTSEQYF
V: TRBV29-1
size: NA
D: NA
J: TRBJ2-7

DNA: TGCAGCGTCGTTACAAATACAGGGAAGCCCCAGCATTTT
CDR3: CSVVTNTGKPQHF
V: TRBV29-1
size: NA
D: NA
J: TRBJ1-5

DNA: TGCAGCGCCTTTGGGACCCTGAACACCGGGGAGCTGTTTTTT
CDR3: CSAFGTLNTGELFF
V: TRBV29-1
size: NA
D: NA
J: TRBJ2-2

DNA: TGTGCCAGCAGCCAAGCCGGGACAGGGCAAGAGACCCAGTACTTC
CDR3: CASSQAGTGQETQYF
V: TRBV3-1
size: NA
D: TRBD1
J: TRBJ2-5

DNA: TGTGCCAGCACCGGGGACGCAAGCCCCATCGGCGAGCAGTACTTC
CDR3: CASTGDASPIGEQYF
V: TRBV7-2
size: few
D: NA
J: TRBJ2-7

DNA: TGCAGTGCGAAAGCGGGAGGGGCAGATACGCAGTATTTT
CDR3: CSAKAGGADTQYF
V: TRBV20-1
size: once
D: TRBD2
J: TRBJ2-3